This T cell receptor beta chain was identified during a study of long-term antiretroviral therapy in people with HIV. The CDR3 runs 13 residues. Per the germline V gene, CDR1 is MNHEY and CDR2 is SMNVEV (reference sequence). Trimming stripped 5 bases from V and 0 bases from J, with 7 bases between. Points from the study as a whole: Post-ART samples showed increased diversity that remained below transplant donor control levels.

Remarks on this clone: Its antigen is unidentified.

Version v3.0 of the immunoSEQ assay was performed at survey level. What sequencing targeted per sample was 40,000-50,000 T-cell genomes. Using immunoSEQ multiplex PCR, the repertoire was profiled, and TCRdb retains in-frame clones only, with some absent. There are some 40,000 clones in the sample; 94% occur only once, and around 2% lies in the top ten. The material sequenced was unsorted PBMCs, taken around 9.2 years after starting antiretroviral therapy. The TCR comes from a young man with HIV. The rearrangement uses TRBV27 and TRBJ1-1, with D possibly being TRBD1 (5 bases). The CDR3 region is CASSTTVNTEAFF. In DNA, the CDR3 is TGTGCCAGCAGTACGACAGTGAACACTGAAGCTTTCTTT.